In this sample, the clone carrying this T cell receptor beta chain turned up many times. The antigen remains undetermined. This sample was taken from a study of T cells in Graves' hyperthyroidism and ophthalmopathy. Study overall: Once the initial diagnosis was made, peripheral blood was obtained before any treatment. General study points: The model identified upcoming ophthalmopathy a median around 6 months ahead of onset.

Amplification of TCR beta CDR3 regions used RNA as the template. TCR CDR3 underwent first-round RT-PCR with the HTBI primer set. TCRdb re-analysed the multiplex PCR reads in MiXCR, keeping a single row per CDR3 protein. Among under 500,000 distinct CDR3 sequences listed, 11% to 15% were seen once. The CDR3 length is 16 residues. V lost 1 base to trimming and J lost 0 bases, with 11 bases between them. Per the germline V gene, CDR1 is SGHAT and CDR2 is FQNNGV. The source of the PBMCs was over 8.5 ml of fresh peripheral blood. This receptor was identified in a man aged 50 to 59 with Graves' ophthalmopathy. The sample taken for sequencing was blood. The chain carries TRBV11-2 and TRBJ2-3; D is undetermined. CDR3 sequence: CASSLGALTSTDTQYF. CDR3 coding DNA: TGTGCCAGCAGCTTAGGTGCATTAACTAGCACAGATACGCAGTATTTT.